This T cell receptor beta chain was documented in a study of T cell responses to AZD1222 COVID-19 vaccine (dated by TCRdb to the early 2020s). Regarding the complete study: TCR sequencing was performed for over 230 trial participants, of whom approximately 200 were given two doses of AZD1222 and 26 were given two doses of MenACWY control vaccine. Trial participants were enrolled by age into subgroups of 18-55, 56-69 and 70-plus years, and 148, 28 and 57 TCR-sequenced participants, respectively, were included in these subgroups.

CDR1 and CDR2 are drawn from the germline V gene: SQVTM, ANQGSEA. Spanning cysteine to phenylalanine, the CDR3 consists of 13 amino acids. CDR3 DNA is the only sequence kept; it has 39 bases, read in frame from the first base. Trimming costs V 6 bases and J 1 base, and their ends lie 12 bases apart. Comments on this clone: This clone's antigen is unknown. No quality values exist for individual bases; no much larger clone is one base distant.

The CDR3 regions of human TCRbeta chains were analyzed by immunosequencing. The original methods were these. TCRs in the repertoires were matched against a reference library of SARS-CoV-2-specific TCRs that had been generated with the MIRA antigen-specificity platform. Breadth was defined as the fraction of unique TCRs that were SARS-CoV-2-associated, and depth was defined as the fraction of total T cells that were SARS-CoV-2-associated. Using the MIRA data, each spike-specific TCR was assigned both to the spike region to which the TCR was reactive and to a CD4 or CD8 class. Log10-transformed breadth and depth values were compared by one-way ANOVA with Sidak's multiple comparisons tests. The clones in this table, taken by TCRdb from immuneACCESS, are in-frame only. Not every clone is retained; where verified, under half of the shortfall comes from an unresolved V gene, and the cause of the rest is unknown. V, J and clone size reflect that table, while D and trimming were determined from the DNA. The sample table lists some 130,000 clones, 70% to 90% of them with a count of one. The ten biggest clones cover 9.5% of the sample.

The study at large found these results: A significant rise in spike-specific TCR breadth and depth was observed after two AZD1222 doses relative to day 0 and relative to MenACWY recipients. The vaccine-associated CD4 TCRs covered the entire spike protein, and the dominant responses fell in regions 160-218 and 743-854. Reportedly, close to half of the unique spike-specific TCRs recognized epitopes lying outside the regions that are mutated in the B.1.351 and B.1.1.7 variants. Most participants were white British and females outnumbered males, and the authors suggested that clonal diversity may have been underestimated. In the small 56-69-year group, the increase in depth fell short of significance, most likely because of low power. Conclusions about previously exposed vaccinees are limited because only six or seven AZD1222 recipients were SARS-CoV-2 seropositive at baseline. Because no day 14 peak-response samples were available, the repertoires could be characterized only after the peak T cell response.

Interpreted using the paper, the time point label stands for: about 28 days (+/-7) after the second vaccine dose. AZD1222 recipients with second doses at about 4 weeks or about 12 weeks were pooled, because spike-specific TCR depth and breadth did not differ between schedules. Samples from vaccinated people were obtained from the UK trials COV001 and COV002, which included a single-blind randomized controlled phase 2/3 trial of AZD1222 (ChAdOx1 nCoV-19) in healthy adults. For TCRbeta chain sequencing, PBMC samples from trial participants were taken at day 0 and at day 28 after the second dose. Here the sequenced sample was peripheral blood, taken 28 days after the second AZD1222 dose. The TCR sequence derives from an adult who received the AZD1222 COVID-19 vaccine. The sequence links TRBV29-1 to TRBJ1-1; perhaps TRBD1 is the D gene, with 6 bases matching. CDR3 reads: CSVTRDTNTEAFF. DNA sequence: TGCAGCGTGACCCGGGACACGAACACTGAAGCTTTCTTT.